What follows are 14 T cell receptor beta chains derived from one specimen sequenced in a study of cytomegalovirus exposure and HLA in healthy donors. With 60 Vbeta and 13 Jbeta primers, the PCR was carried out. Measured with immunoSEQ multiplex PCR; TCRdb has only the in-frame clones, and not every one. Among 150,000 to 190,000 clones listed, approximately 72% were seen once. Sample: PBMCs. These receptors came from a man between 18 and 35 years old in good health and CMV-seronegative.

This CDR3 reads CASSQEAGGRAGETQYF. For the CDR3, the DNA is TGCGCCAGCAGCCAAGAGGCTGGCGGGAGGGCCGGGGAGACCCAGTACTTC. The chain links TRBV4-3 to TRBJ2-5, with 9 bases lining up with TRBD2. Germline lookup yields CDR1 LGHNA and CDR2 YSLEER. Germline trimming cut 0 bases from V and 5 bases from J; bases unmatched to any gene: 10. This CDR3 has 17 residues.

The genes are TRBV30 and TRBJ2-3; 8 nucleotides match TRBD2. With 3 bases clipped from V and 8 bases from J, the junction kept 13 bases outside the gene matches. The CDR3 has 15 amino acids. CDR1 is GTSNPN and CDR2 is SVGIG in the germline V gene (reference sequence). CDR3 sequence (DNA): TGTGCCTGGAGGCGGCCAGCGGGAGTAGAGGGTACGCAGTATTTT. This gives the protein CAWRRPAGVEGTQYF. Filled out from reference TRBV30 and TRBJ2-3, the complete variable domain reads SQTIHQWPATLVQPVGSPLSLECTVEGTSNPNLYWYRQAAGRGLQLLFYSVGIGQISSEVPQNLSASRPQDRQFILSSKKLLLSDSGFYLCAWRRPAGVEGTQYFGPGTRLTVL.

V gene TRBV19 combines with J gene TRBJ1-1, with 9 bases matching TRBD1. There are 13 residues in the CDR3. Germline CDR1 reads LNHDA; CDR2 reads SQIVND (reference sequence). Trimming cost V 6 bases and J 4 bases; bases outside gene matches: 3. CDR3 loop: CASRDRGSTEAFF. In DNA form, the CDR3 reads TGTGCCAGTAGGGACAGGGGCTCCACTGAAGCTTTCTTT.

CDR3 sequence (DNA): TGTGCCAGCAGCTTTTGGCCCGATGAGCAGTTCTTC. Protein: CASSFWPDEQFF. The chain has TRBV7-9 and TRBJ2-1; D gene unclear. V gave up 3 bases and J gave up 8 bases, with 8 bases separating them. Germline loops: CDR1 SEHNR, CDR2 FQNEAQ (reference sequence). This CDR3 has 12 amino acids.

The chain joins TRBV5-6 to TRBJ2-5, with a weak D call TRBD2 (6 bases). V shed 0 bases and J shed 5 bases, with 8 bases lying between them. The length of the CDR3 is 13 residues. Germline V CDR1 and CDR2: SGHDT, YYEEEE. CDR3 in DNA: TGTGCCAGCAGCTTGGGGGGGAGGGAGACCCAGTACTTC. Translating it yields CASSLGGRETQYF.

The J gene is TRBJ1-5, the V gene TRBV19; 7 nucleotides match TRBD1. With V trimmed by 1 base and J by 6 bases, 9 bases remained unmatched. CDR1 is LNHDA, CDR2 SQIVND, per germline (reference sequence). This CDR3 contains 16 residues. In nucleotides, the CDR3 is TGTGCCAGTAGTATAGCCCGAGGAAGGGGGCCTCAGCCCCAGCATTTT. Residues: CASSIARGRGPQPQHF.

The V call is TRBV7-2, the J call TRBJ2-7; unclear D gene. V lost 5 bases to trimming and J lost 5 bases, with 16 bases between them. This CDR3 is built from 14 residues. CDR1 is SGHTA, CDR2 FQGNSA, per germline. CDR3: CASSPVPLVHEQYF. The DNA of the CDR3 is TGTGCCAGCAGCCCCGTCCCCTTAGTCCACGAGCAGTACTTC.

This clone has just a few counts. The rearrangement joins TRBV30 to TRBJ2-7, with D perhaps TRBD2 (6 bases). The CDR3 has 14 residues. Germline V gives CDR1 GTSNPN, CDR2 SVGIG (reference sequence). The V gene lost 1 base and the J gene lost 2 bases, with 12 bases spanning the gap. CDR3 sequence: CAWSEWRGAYEQYF. The CDR3 region has the DNA TGTGCCTGGAGTGAGTGGAGGGGTGCCTACGAGCAGTACTTC.

The chain couples TRBV6-5 to TRBJ2-3; D not resolved. The CDR3 spans 14 residues. Trimming took off 6 bases at V and 1 base at J, with 11 bases between the two ends. Germline CDR1 and CDR2: MNHEY and SVGAGI. CDR3 bases: TGTGCCAGCAGGAGGCCTTCCCGCACAGATACGCAGTATTTT. Translation: CASRRPSRTDTQYF.

V and J are TRBV19 and TRBJ1-5, with TRBD1 matching over 7 bases. CDR3 length: 16 amino acids. The V gene's germline CDR1 is LNHDA and CDR2 SQIVND (reference sequence). V lost 1 base and J lost 1; bases outside the gene matches: 4. The CDR3 DNA sequence: TGTGCCAGTAGTATAGTCGTGGACAGGAGCAATCAGCCCCAGCATTTT. It yields the protein CASSIVVDRSNQPQHF.

With regard to this clone: Relative to the germline gene, one junction end is altered; a read error may explain this. This chain connects TRBV7-8 to TRBJ2-5; no definite D call. In germline, CDR1 is SGHVS, CDR2 FQNEAQ. The CDR3 has 15 amino acids. DNA for the CDR3: TGTGCCAGCAGCTTATCTTCGAGAGAACAAGAGGCCCAGTACTTC. Its protein product is CASSLSSREQEAQYF.

The chain carries TRBV7-9 and TRBJ2-3; D perhaps matches TRBD2 (5 bases). The CDR3 is 16 amino acids. V was pared by 1 base and J by 0 bases, with 11 bases between. CDR1 SEHNR and CDR2 FQNEAQ come from the germline V gene (reference sequence). The CDR3 reads CASSLGLDLSTDTQYF. As DNA, the CDR3 is TGTGCCAGCAGCTTAGGACTGGACTTGAGCACAGATACGCAGTATTTT. Together with reference TRBV7-9 and TRBJ2-3, the CDR3 gives the full variable domain: DTGVSQNPRHKITKRGQNVTFRCDPISEHNRLYWYRQTLGQGPEFLTYFQNEAQLEKSRLLSDRFSAERPKGSFSTLEIQRTEQGDSAMYLCASSLGLDLSTDTQYFGPGTRLTVL.

This chain joins TRBV7-6 and TRBJ2-7, with TRBD2 matching over 8 bases. Germline assignment: CDR1 SGHVS and CDR2 FNYEAQ. The trim removed 4 bases at V and 6 bases at J, leaving 5 bases unmatched. This CDR3 comprises 13 residues. The chain's CDR3 is CASSSRRGAEQYF. The CDR3 DNA reads TGTGCCAGCAGCTCCCGGCGGGGGGCCGAGCAGTACTTC.

The rearrangement uses TRBV5-1 and TRBJ2-3; perhaps TRBD2 as D (6 bases). Looked up from germline, CDR1 is SGHRS and CDR2 is YFSETQ. CDR3 length: 15 amino acids. The ends were cut back, 0 bases at V and 6 bases at J, with 14 bases in the middle. The chain's CDR3 is CASSLGGAGRDTQYF. The CDR3 coding sequence is TGCGCCAGCAGCTTGGGGGGCGCAGGGAGGGATACGCAGTATTTT. The full variable domain, its missing parts supplied by reference TRBV5-1 and TRBJ2-3, is KAGVTQTPRYLIKTRGQQVTLSCSPISGHRSVSWYQQTPGQGLQFLFEYFSETQRNKGNFPGRFSGRQFSNSRSEMNVSTLELGDSALYLCASSLGGAGRDTQYFGPGTRLTVL.